Listed here is a single TCR beta chain. Its antigen remains unidentified. The sample belongs to a study of T cell responses to AZD1222 COVID-19 vaccine. Findings and limits, study-wide: A reported finding is that nearly half of spike-specific TCRs target unmutated variant regions.

CDR3 length: 13 residues. V was pared by 6 bases and J by 6 bases, with 12 bases between. Germline V gene data show CDR1 as LNHDA and CDR2 as SQIVND (reference sequence). The table came from immunoSEQ multiplex PCR; TCRdb's copy has only in-frame clones and leaves some out. The profile shows about 90,000 clones, nearly 90% of them singletons. This sequence joins TRBV19 and TRBJ1-3, with D perhaps TRBD1 (6 bases). The receptor comes from an adult in good health. Sequenced material: peripheral blood, taken on day 0 of AZD1222 vaccination. The CDR3: CASSFSGENTIYF. The CDR3, as DNA: TGTGCCAGTAGCTTCTCAGGGGAAAACACCATATATTTT.